This TCR beta chain was recorded in a study of T cell responses to AZD1222 COVID-19 vaccine. General study results and limits: Two AZD1222 administrations were followed by greater Spike-specific TCR breadth and depth.

The CDR3 is 13 residues long. V lost 8 bases and J lost 0, with 8 bases in between. Per the germline V gene, CDR1 is WNHNN and CDR2 is SYGVQD (reference sequence). Assay: immunoSEQ multiplex PCR; the TCRdb copy retains only in-frame clones and omits some. The table shows some 92,000 clones, with around 90% occurring only once. The sample holds one count of this clone. Antigen unknown. The chain joins TRBV10-1 to TRBJ1-3; D remains ambiguous. The origin of this receptor is an adult in good health. Sequenced here: peripheral blood, sampled on day 0 of AZD1222 vaccination. The DNA of the CDR3 is TGCGCCAGCGGCCAGAGCTCTGGAAACACCATATATTTT. Amino acids: CASGQSSGNTIYF.